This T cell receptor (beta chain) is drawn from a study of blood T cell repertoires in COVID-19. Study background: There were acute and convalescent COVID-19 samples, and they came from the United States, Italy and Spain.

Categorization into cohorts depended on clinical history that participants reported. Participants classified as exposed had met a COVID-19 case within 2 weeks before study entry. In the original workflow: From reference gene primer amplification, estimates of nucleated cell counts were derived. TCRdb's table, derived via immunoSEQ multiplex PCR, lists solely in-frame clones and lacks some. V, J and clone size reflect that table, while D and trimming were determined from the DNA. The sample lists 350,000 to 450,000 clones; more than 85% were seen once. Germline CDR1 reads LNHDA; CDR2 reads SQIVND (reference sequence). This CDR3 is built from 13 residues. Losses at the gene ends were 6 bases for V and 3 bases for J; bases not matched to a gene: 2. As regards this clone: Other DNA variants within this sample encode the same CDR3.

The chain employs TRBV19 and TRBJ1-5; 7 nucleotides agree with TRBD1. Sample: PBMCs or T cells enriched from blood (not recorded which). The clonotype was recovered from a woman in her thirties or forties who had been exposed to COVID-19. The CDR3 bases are TGTGCCAGTAGCGACAGGGCCAATCAGCCCCAGCATTTT. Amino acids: CASSDRANQPQHF. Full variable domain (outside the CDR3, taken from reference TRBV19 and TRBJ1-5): DGGITQSPKYLFRKEGQNVTLSCEQNLNHDAMYWYRQDPGQGLRLIYYSQIVNDFQKGDIAEGYSVSREKKESFPLTVTSAQKNPTAFYLCASSDRANQPQHFGDGTRLSIL.